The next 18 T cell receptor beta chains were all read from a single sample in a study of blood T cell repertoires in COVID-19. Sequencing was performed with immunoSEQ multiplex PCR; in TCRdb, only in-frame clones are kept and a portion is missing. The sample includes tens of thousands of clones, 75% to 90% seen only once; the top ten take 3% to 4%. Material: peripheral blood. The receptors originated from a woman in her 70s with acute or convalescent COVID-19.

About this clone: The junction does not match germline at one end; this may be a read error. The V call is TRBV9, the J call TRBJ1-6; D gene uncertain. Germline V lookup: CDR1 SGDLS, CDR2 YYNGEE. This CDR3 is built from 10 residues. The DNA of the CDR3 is TGTGCCAGCAGCGAGCCCTACAGTGGCTTT. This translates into CASSEPYSGF.

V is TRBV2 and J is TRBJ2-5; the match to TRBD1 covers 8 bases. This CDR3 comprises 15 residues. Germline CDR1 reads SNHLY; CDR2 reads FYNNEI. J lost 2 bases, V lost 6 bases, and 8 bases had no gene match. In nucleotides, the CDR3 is TGTGCCAGCAGCGATCGACAGGGGATACAAGAGACCCAGTACTTC. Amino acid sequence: CASSDRQGIQETQYF.

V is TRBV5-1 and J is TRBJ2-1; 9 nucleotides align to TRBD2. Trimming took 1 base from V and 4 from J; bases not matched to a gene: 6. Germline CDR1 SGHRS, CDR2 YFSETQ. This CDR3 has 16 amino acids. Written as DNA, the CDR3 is TGCGCCAGCAGCTTGACTCGGCTAGCGGGATACAATGAGCAGTTCTTC. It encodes CASSLTRLAGYNEQFF.

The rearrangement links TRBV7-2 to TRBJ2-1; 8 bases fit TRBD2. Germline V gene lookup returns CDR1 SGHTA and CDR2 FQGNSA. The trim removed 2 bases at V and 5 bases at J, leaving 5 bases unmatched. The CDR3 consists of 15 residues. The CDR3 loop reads CASSLYQRGNNEQFF. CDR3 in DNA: TGTGCCAGCAGCTTATACCAGCGGGGGAACAATGAGCAGTTCTTC.

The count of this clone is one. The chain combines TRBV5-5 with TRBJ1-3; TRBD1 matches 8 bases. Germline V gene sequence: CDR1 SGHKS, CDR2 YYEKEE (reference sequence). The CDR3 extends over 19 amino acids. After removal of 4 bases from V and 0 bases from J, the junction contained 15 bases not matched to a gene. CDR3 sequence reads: CASSTQFSTGAGSGNTIYF. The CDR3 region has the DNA TGTGCCAGCAGCACCCAATTCTCGACAGGGGCCGGCTCTGGAAACACCATATATTTT.

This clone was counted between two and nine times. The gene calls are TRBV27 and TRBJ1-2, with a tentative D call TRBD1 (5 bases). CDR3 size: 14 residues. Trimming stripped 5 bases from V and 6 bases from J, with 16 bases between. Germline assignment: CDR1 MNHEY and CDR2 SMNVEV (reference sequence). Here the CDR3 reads CASSASAGGNGYTF. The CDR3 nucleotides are TGTGCCAGCAGTGCCTCCGCGGGGGGGAATGGCTACACCTTC.

The CDR3 sequence is CASSSRLLAGVSDTQYF. The CDR3 coding sequence is TGTGCCAGTAGTTCGCGCCTACTAGCGGGGGTATCAGATACGCAGTATTTT. This rearrangement joins TRBV19 to TRBJ2-3; TRBD2 agrees at 11 bases. This CDR3 contains 17 residues. Germline CDR1 LNHDA, CDR2 SQIVND (reference sequence). V lost 5 bases and J lost 4; bases outside the gene matches: 11.

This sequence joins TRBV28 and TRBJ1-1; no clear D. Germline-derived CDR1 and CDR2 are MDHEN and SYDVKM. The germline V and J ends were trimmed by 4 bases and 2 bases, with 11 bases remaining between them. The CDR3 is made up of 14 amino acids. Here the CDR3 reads CASSYGGLNTEAFF. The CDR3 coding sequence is TGTGCCAGCAGTTACGGAGGATTAAACACTGAAGCTTTCTTT.

The CDR3 region has the DNA TGTGCCAGCTCACCACGTCGTGATGAGCAGTTCTTC. Protein: CASSPRRDEQFF. V and J are TRBV18 and TRBJ2-1; D is undetermined. Trimming pared 1 base from V and 8 bases from J, leaving 6 bases between. The CDR3 totals 12 residues. Germline assignment: CDR1 KGHSH and CDR2 LQKENI.

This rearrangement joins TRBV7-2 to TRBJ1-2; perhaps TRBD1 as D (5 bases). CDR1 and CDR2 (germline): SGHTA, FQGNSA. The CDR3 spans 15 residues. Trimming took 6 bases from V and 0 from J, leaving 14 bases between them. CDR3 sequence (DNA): TGTGCCAGCAGTCGCGGGGGAACAGCTAACTATGGCTACACCTTC. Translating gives CASSRGGTANYGYTF. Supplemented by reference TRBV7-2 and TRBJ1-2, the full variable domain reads GAGVSQSPSNKVTEKGKDVELRCDPISGHTALYWYRQSLGQGLEFLIYFQGNSAPDKSGLPSDRFSAERTGGSVSTLTIQRTQQEDSAVYLCASSRGGTANYGYTFGSGTRLTVV.

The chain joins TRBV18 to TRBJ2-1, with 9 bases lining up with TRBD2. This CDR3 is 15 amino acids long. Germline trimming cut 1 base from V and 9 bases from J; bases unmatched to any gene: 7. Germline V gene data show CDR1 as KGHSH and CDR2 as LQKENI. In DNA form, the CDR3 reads TGTGCCAGCTCACCACTAGCGGGAGCCGCGGGTGAGCAGTTCTTC. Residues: CASSPLAGAAGEQFF. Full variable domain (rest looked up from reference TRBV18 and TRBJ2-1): NAGVMQNPRHLVRRRGQEARLRCSPMKGHSHVYWYRQLPEEGLKFMVYLQKENIIDESGMPKERFSAEFPKEGPSILRIQQVVRGDSAAYFCASSPLAGAAGEQFFGPGTRLTVL.

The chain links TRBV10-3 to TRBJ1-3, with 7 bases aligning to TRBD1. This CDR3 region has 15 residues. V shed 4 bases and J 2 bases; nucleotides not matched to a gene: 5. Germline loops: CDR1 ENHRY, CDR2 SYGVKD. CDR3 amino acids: CAISAGTVAGNTIYF. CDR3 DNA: TGTGCCATCAGTGCTGGGACAGTGGCTGGAAACACCATATATTTT.

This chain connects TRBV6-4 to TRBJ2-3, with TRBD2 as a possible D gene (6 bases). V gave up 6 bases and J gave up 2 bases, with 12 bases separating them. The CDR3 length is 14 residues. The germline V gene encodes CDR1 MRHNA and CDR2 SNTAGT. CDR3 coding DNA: TGTGCCAGCAGCCCGGGACTCAACACAGATACGCAGTATTTT. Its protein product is CASSPGLNTDTQYF.

CDR3 protein: CASSRTGERNQPQHF. DNA of the CDR3: TGTGCCAGCAGCCGGACAGGGGAGAGGAATCAGCCCCAGCATTTT. V and J are TRBV3-1 (or the pseudogene TRBV3-2) and TRBJ1-5, with 9 bases aligning to TRBD1. V lost 4 bases and J lost 4; bases outside the gene matches: 5. CDR3 size: 15 residues. In germline, CDR1 is LGHDT, CDR2 YNNKEL (reference sequence).

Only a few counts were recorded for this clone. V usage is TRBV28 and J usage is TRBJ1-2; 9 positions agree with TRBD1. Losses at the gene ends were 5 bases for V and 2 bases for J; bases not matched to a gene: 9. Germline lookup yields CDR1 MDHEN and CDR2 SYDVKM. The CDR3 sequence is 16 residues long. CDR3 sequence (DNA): TGTGCCAGCAGTCCGAAGGACAGGGGTTGGAACTATGGCTACACCTTC. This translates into CASSPKDRGWNYGYTF.

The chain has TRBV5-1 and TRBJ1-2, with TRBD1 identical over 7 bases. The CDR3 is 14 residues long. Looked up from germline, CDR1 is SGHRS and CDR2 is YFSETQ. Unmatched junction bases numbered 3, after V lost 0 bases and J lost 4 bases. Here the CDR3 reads CASSLGQGVYGYTF. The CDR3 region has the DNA TGCGCCAGCAGCTTGGGACAGGGAGTCTATGGCTACACCTTC.

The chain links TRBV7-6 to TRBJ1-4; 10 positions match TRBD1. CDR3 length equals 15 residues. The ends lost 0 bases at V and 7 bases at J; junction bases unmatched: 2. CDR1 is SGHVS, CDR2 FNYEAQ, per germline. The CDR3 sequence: CASSLATGGIEKLFF. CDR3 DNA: TGTGCCAGCAGCTTAGCGACAGGGGGCATTGAAAAACTGTTTTTT.

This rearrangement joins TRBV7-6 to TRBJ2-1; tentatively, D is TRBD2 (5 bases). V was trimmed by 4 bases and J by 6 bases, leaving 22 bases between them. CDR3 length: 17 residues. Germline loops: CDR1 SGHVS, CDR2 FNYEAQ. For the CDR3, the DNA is TGTGCCAGCAGCTCCACCAGCAAGATACTAGTCCCCAATGAGCAGTTCTTC. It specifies CASSSTSKILVPNEQFF.